This TCR beta chain is drawn from a study of T cell responses to AZD1222 COVID-19 vaccine (dated by TCRdb to the early 2020s). A note on the overall study: A total of 230 to 250 trial participants underwent TCR sequencing, of whom nearly 210 had received two doses of AZD1222 and roughly 26 had received two doses of the MenACWY control vaccine. Trial participants were enrolled into age subgroups of 18-55, 56-69 and 70-plus years, which contained approximately 150, 28 and 58 TCR-sequenced participants, respectively. What the research found in general, with its limitations: Because no samples from the day 14 peak response were available, repertoires could be characterized only after the peak T cell response. The vaccine-associated CD4 TCRs covered the entire spike protein, and the dominant responses fell in regions 160-218 and 743-854. Nearly half of unique spike-specific TCRs reportedly recognized epitopes outside regions mutated in the B.1.351 and B.1.1.7 variants. After two AZD1222 doses, both the breadth and the depth of spike-specific TCRs were significantly higher than at day 0 and than in MenACWY recipients. Conclusions about previously exposed vaccinees were limited because only six AZD1222 recipients were SARS-CoV-2 seropositive at baseline. The 56-69-year group was small, and its depth increase did not reach significance, likely because of low power. Participants were mostly white British and included more females than males, and it was suggested by the authors that clonal diversity may have been underestimated.

The CDR3 regions of human TCRbeta chains were subjected to immunosequencing. In the source study's methods: Repertoire TCRs were matched against a reference library of SARS-CoV-2-specific TCRs generated with the MIRA antigen-specificity platform. Breadth was defined as the fraction of unique TCRs that were SARS-CoV-2-associated, and depth was defined as the fraction of total T cells that were SARS-CoV-2-associated. Using the MIRA data, each spike-specific TCR was mapped to the spike region that the TCR reacts to and placed in a CD4 or CD8 class. Log10-transformed breadth and depth values were compared by one-way ANOVA with Sidak's multiple comparisons tests. The source is immuneACCESS, and TCRdb retained only in-frame sequences with V and J called. Part of the clones is not carried over; for the studies checked, unresolved V genes explain less than half of this, and the remainder is unexplained. That table supplies the V and J calls and clone size; D and trimming were determined from the DNA. The sample yields 120,000 to 150,000 clones; over 90% were counted once. 0.75% to 1% of the sample lies in the top ten.

CDR1 and CDR2, per the germline V gene (reference sequence), are LNHNV and YYDKDF. Including cysteine and phenylalanine, the CDR3 has 20 amino acids. Only the CDR3 part of the read is kept: 60 bases, read in frame from the first base. V is reduced by 0 bases and J by 0 bases, leaving a spacing of 23 bases between them. A remark on this clone: Which antigen it targets is not known. No base qualities exist here, and no much larger clone lies one base off it.

The time point label here, explained by the study, means: baseline before first vaccination. What this sample's treatment or condition label stands for: meningococcal conjugate vaccine given as trial control. Vaccinee samples were obtained from the UK trials COV001 and COV002, which included a single-blind randomized controlled phase 2/3 trial of AZD1222 (ChAdOx1 nCoV-19) in healthy adults. For TCRbeta chain sequencing, PBMC samples from trial participants were taken at day 0 and at day 28 after the second dose. The chain was built from TRBV15 and TRBJ2-5; matching of 6 bases hints at TRBD2 as the D gene. The material was peripheral blood, obtained on day 0 of MenACWY control vaccination. This receptor was taken from an adult in good health. The bases are TGTGCCACCAGCAGAGATCGGGATACGGGGGTTATCACTCACCAAGAGACCCAGTACTTC. It encodes CATSRDRDTGVITHQETQYF.